Each of the 21 T cell receptor beta chains below was sequenced from the same sample in a study of blood T cell repertoires in COVID-19. Repertoires were generated with immunoSEQ multiplex PCR, while TCRdb's copy carries only in-frame clones and drops some. The data contain roughly 210,000 clones, around 90% of them singletons. Sequencing was performed on PBMCs or T cells enriched from blood (not recorded which). The receptors were gathered from a man aged 25-40 years in a cohort exposed to, infected with or recovered from COVID-19 (not recorded which).

The chain recombines TRBV7-9 with TRBJ2-7; D perhaps matches TRBD2 (6 bases). The CDR3 sequence is 13 residues long. V shed 5 bases and J shed 6 bases, with 14 bases lying between them. The germline V gene has CDR1 SEHNR and CDR2 FQNEAQ (reference sequence). Written as DNA, the CDR3 is TGTGCCAGCAGCCGGGAGCCCCTGGGCGAGCAGTACTTC. Its protein product is CASSREPLGEQYF.

This chain joins TRBV15 and TRBJ1-4; unclear D gene. Trimming cost V 1 base and J 7 bases, with 4 bases left between them. Germline CDR1 reads LNHNV; CDR2 reads YYDKDF (reference sequence). The CDR3 is 12 amino acids. CDR3 protein: CATSRASEKLFF. CDR3 DNA sequence: TGTGCCACCAGCAGAGCCAGTGAAAAACTGTTTTTT.

V and J are TRBV18 and TRBJ2-1; 9 bases match TRBD2. CDR1 and CDR2 from the germline V gene are KGHSH and LQKENI. Trimming cost V 3 bases and J 9 bases; bases outside gene matches: 3. There are 13 residues in the CDR3. The CDR3 DNA reads as TGTGCCAGCTCACCTTGGCGGGAGGGTGAGCAGTTCTTC. Protein sequence: CASSPWREGEQFF.

This clone has just one count. The chain recombines TRBV9 with TRBJ2-5; 12 bases line up with TRBD2. Germline trimming cut 4 bases from V and 3 bases from J; bases unmatched to any gene: 13. CDR1 SGDLS and CDR2 YYNGEE come from the germline V gene. This CDR3 is built from 18 residues. The CDR3, as DNA: TGTGCCAGCAGCCCTTTCTCGGGACTAGCGGGCTCTAAAGAGACCCAGTACTTC. This translates into CASSPFSGLAGSKETQYF.

This chain links TRBV7-8 with TRBJ2-3; D is undetermined. V was trimmed by 2 bases and J by 1 base, leaving 4 bases between them. This CDR3 region has 13 residues. Germline V CDR1 and CDR2: SGHVS, FQNEAQ. CDR3 DNA sequence: TGTGCCAGCAGCTTATATGGCACAGATACGCAGTATTTT. Its protein product is CASSLYGTDTQYF.

This clone was found once. The chain is built from TRBV10-2 and TRBJ2-1; 7 bases are a match to TRBD2. V shed 5 bases and J 4 bases; nucleotides not matched to a gene: 8. Germline CDR1 and CDR2: WSHSY and SAAADI. This CDR3 has 15 amino acids. This CDR3 is CASSPLADFYNEQFF. The CDR3 region has the DNA TGCGCCAGCAGTCCGCTAGCGGACTTTTACAATGAGCAGTTCTTC.

V gene TRBV19 combines with J gene TRBJ2-1, with TRBD2 matching over 10 bases. The CDR3 length is 19 residues. The J segment lost 3 bases and the V segment lost 1 base, leaving 12 bases of the junction unmatched. Germline values: CDR1 LNHDA, CDR2 SQIVND (reference sequence). CDR3 nucleotide sequence: TGTGCCAGTAGTATAGTTCTAGCGGGAGAAGTTGCCCTCTACAATGAGCAGTTCTTC. It codes for CASSIVLAGEVALYNEQFF.

The table lists this clone with a count of one. The genes are TRBV28 and TRBJ2-6; 8 bases agree with TRBD2. V lost 11 bases and J lost 2; bases outside the gene matches: 11. The CDR3 consists of 16 residues. CDR1 is MDHEN and CDR2 is SYDVKM in the germline V gene. In DNA, the CDR3 is TGTGCCTCCACGGGAGGGGTGGCAGCTGGGGCCAACGTCCTGACTTTC. Amino acids: CASTGGVAAGANVLTF.

The chain couples TRBV4-2 to TRBJ1-5; 7 positions match TRBD1. V shed 3 bases and J 4 bases; nucleotides not matched to a gene: 6. The germline gives CDR1 LGHNA, CDR2 YNFKEQ. CDR3 length: 15 residues. CDR3 sequence (DNA): TGTGCCAGCAGCCAGGCGGGACAGACAAATCAGCCCCAGCATTTT. This translates into CASSQAGQTNQPQHF.

The V and J genes are TRBV9 and TRBJ2-7; 11 bases are shared with TRBD1. The V gene end was trimmed by 3 bases and the J gene end by 6 bases; junction bases not matched to a gene: 5. The CDR3 totals 14 residues. CDR1 and CDR2 from the germline V gene are SGDLS and YYNGEE. DNA of the CDR3: TGTGCCAGCAGCGATATGGGACAGGGGGGCGAGCAGTACTTC. It encodes CASSDMGQGGEQYF.

The rearrangement links TRBV5-1 to TRBJ2-3, with 12 bases identical to TRBD2. CDR3 length equals 18 residues. Germline V gene data show CDR1 as SGHRS and CDR2 as YFSETQ. Trimming removed 4 bases from V and 0 bases from J; junction bases left unmatched: 9. CDR3 loop: CASSAGLAGLTSTDTQYF. The CDR3 nucleotides are TGCGCCAGCAGCGCGGGACTAGCGGGCCTGACTAGCACAGATACGCAGTATTTT.

The rearrangement links TRBV7-2 to TRBJ2-1, with TRBD2 identical over 15 bases. Germline loops: CDR1 SGHTA, CDR2 FQGNSA. This CDR3 is built from 18 residues. V shed 4 bases, J shed 7 bases, and the junction held 11 bases outside the gene matches. The CDR3 region has the DNA TGTGCCAGCAGCTCCGACTGGACTAGCGGGAGGGTTATTAATGAGCAGTTCTTC. Translated, it gives CASSSDWTSGRVINEQFF. The whole variable domain, filled in from reference TRBV7-2 and TRBJ2-1, reads GAGVSQSPSNKVTEKGKDVELRCDPISGHTALYWYRQSLGQGLEFLIYFQGNSAPDKSGLPSDRFSAERTGGSVSTLTIQRTQQEDSAVYLCASSSDWTSGRVINEQFFGPGTRLTVL.

The chain employs TRBV6-2 or TRBV6-3 and TRBJ2-7; TRBD1 agrees at 7 bases. After removal of 0 bases from V and 0 bases from J, the junction contained 8 bases not matched to a gene. Germline values: CDR1 MNHEY, CDR2 SVGEGT. The CDR3 contains 17 residues. The CDR3 bases are TGTGCCAGCAGTTACTCGTGGGGACAGACCTCCTCCTACGAGCAGTACTTC. Translation: CASSYSWGQTSSYEQYF.

The chain couples TRBV6-5 to TRBJ1-2; 10 nucleotides line up with TRBD1. V lost 6 bases to trimming and J lost 3 bases; unmatched junction nucleotides: 4. CDR1 and CDR2 (germline): MNHEY, SVGAGI. The CDR3 is 14 residues long. The CDR3 coding sequence is TGTGCCAGCAGACGAGGACAGGGGGACTATGGCTACACCTTC. Translating gives CASRRGQGDYGYTF.

The chain joins TRBV27 to TRBJ1-5; no clear D gene. This CDR3 is 13 amino acids long. V was shortened by 8 bases and J by 5 bases, with 13 bases between the two germline ends. Germline V gene sequence: CDR1 MNHEY, CDR2 SMNVEV (reference sequence). The CDR3 DNA reads TGTGCCAGCGGGAGCCTCGTGGATCAGCCCCAGCATTTT. Its translation: CASGSLVDQPQHF.

The chain has TRBV27 and TRBJ2-7, with TRBD2 identical over 11 bases. After removal of 6 bases from V and 1 base from J, the junction contained 11 bases not matched to a gene. The CDR3 runs to 17 residues. The germline CDR1 and CDR2 sequences are MNHEY and SMNVEV (reference sequence). This CDR3 is CASSPLAGVDGSYEQYF. The CDR3 nucleotides read TGTGCCAGCAGCCCACTAGCGGGAGTAGATGGTTCCTACGAGCAGTACTTC.

The chain uses TRBV29-1 and TRBJ2-2, with D uncertain. The CDR3 covers 16 residues. Germline-derived CDR1 and CDR2 are SQVTM and ANQGSEA. The ends were cut back, 4 bases at V and 4 bases at J, with 19 bases in the middle. The CDR3 reads CSVGRDSSGPTGELFF. CDR3 DNA sequence: TGCAGCGTTGGGAGAGACTCCTCGGGTCCCACCGGGGAGCTGTTTTTT.

The V gene is TRBV4-1, the J gene TRBJ1-4; unclear D gene. Germline assignment: CDR1 MGHRA and CDR2 YSYEKL. The CDR3 covers 15 residues. V shed 2 bases and J shed 7 bases, with 14 bases lying between them. CDR3 in DNA: TGCGCCAGCAGCCAAAGATGGTCATCGGGTGAAAAACTGTTTTTT. Translation: CASSQRWSSGEKLFF.

The J gene is TRBJ2-1, the V gene TRBV7-9; TRBD1 is a possible D gene (5 bases). CDR3 length: 15 amino acids. Germline V CDR1 and CDR2: SEHNR, FQNEAQ (reference sequence). Deletions cut 1 base from V and 4 bases from J, with 11 bases between. The CDR3 sequence: CASSLGPGAYNEQFF. In DNA, the CDR3 is TGTGCCAGCAGCTTAGGCCCTGGGGCTTACAATGAGCAGTTCTTC.

This clone has just one count. The chain joins TRBV7-9 to TRBJ1-5; TRBD1 aligns across 9 bases. The length of the CDR3 is 15 residues. Unmatched junction bases numbered 9, after V lost 5 bases and J lost 7 bases. Germline V gene sequence: CDR1 SEHNR, CDR2 FQNEAQ (reference sequence). As DNA, the CDR3 is TGTGCCAGCAGCCCGGACAGGGGTGTAATGCAGCCCCAGCATTTT. Its protein is CASSPDRGVMQPQHF.

The rearrangement joins TRBV7-3 to TRBJ1-2; D remains ambiguous. CDR3 size: 14 residues. V was clipped by 1 base and J by 0 bases, with 6 bases between them. The V gene's germline CDR1 is SGHTA and CDR2 FQGTGA. Here the CDR3 reads CASSLSASNYGYTF. The CDR3 nucleotides read TGTGCCAGCAGCTTAAGCGCGTCTAACTATGGCTACACCTTC.